This record covers a single T cell receptor (beta chain). The sample comes from a study of blood T cell repertoires in COVID-19. Looking at the study overall: PBMCs, B-cell-depleted T cells, or T cells were the source of the cDNA or gDNA that made up the material.

Looked up from germline, CDR1 is SNHLY and CDR2 is FYNNEI. The junction had 5 bases not matched to a gene; V was cut back by 3 bases and J by 0 bases. This CDR3 region has 15 residues. Clones were read by immunoSEQ multiplex PCR, and TCRdb kept only the in-frame ones, dropping some. Of a few hundred thousand clones in the sample, over 75% were seen once. Sequenced sample: PBMCs or T cells enriched from blood (not recorded which). This rearrangement joins TRBV2 to TRBJ2-7; 7 nucleotides agree with TRBD2. This TCR derives from a woman aged 18-35 years who had been exposed to COVID-19. In DNA, the CDR3 is TGTGCCAGCAGTGAGGTGCGGGGGTACTCCTACGAGCAGTACTTC. Translated, it gives CASSEVRGYSYEQYF.